This T cell receptor (beta chain) emerged from a study of cytotoxic CD8 clonotypes in ibrutinib-treated CLL. Sequenced by immunoSEQ multiplex PCR; TCRdb stores in-frame clones only, minus some. The sample contains some 150,000 clones, roughly 80% of which appear only once. This CDR3 comprises 14 residues. Germline CDR1 and CDR2: ENHRY and SYGVKD. Trimming removed 6 bases from V and 5 bases from J, with 13 bases in between. Whole-study results and caveats: Clonotypes that were public were uncommon, and they contracted or stayed stable on treatment.

A remark on this clone: The antigen is unknown.

The origin of this receptor is a human donor with chronic lymphocytic leukemia. The sequencing used PBMCs, collected after 12 months of ibrutinib treatment. The rearrangement links TRBV10-3 to TRBJ2-2, with D perhaps matching TRBD1 (6 bases). For the CDR3, the DNA is TGTGCCATCAGCCCCGACAGGTCGACCGGGGAGCTGTTTTTT. Protein sequence: CAISPDRSTGELFF.